Each of the 23 T cell receptor beta chains below was sequenced from the same sample in a study of cytomegalovirus exposure and HLA in healthy donors. Using immunoSEQ multiplex PCR, the repertoire was profiled, and TCRdb retains in-frame clones only, with some absent. The data contain 150,000 or so clones, about 86% of them singletons. Sample: PBMCs. The receptors were gathered from a man aged 18 to 29 in good health and CMV-seropositive.

The chain links TRBV18 to TRBJ2-1; 14 nucleotides agree with TRBD2. J was trimmed by 4 bases and V by 3 bases; bases with no gene match: 5. Germline-derived CDR1 and CDR2 are KGHSH and LQKENI. This CDR3 is 17 amino acids long. CDR3 coding DNA: TGTGCCAGCTCACCTCGGACTAGCGGGAGGCCTTACAATGAGCAGTTCTTC. Protein: CASSPRTSGRPYNEQFF. Using reference TRBV18 and TRBJ2-1 for the parts outside the CDR3, the full variable domain is NAGVMQNPRHLVRRRGQEARLRCSPMKGHSHVYWYRQLPEEGLKFMVYLQKENIIDESGMPKERFSAEFPKEGPSILRIQQVVRGDSAAYFCASSPRTSGRPYNEQFFGPGTRLTVL.

J is TRBJ2-7 and V is TRBV30, with no clear D. This CDR3 contains 11 residues. V was shortened by 2 bases and J by 4 bases, with 6 bases between the two germline ends. The germline CDR1 and CDR2 sequences are GTSNPN and SVGIG (reference sequence). CDR3 bases: TGTGCCTGGAGTAAGAGGTACGAGCAGTACTTC. It is translated as CAWSKRYEQYF.

The chain uses TRBV11-1 and TRBJ2-1, with 9 positions matching TRBD2. This CDR3 contains 18 residues. V shed 5 bases, J shed 0 bases, and the junction held 11 bases outside the gene matches. Germline V gene data show CDR1 as SGHAT and CDR2 as FQDESV (reference sequence). CDR3 sequence: CASSPRGSGGSSYNEQFF. The CDR3 region has the DNA TGTGCCAGCAGCCCCCGGGGTAGCGGGGGATCCTCCTACAATGAGCAGTTCTTC. Looking up the rest from reference TRBV11-1 and TRBJ2-1 gives the full variable domain: EAEVAQSPRYKITEKSQAVAFWCDPISGHATLYWYRQILGQGPELLVQFQDESVVDDSQLPKDRFSAERLKGVDSTLKIQPAELGDSAMYLCASSPRGSGGSSYNEQFFGPGTRLTVL.

The rearrangement links TRBV19 to TRBJ2-1; 7 bases align to TRBD2. This CDR3 has 16 amino acids. Germline lookup yields CDR1 LNHDA and CDR2 SQIVND (reference sequence). V lost 7 bases and J lost 4; bases outside the gene matches: 13. CDR3 sequence: CASMEISGSNYNEQFF. CDR3 nucleotides: TGTGCCAGTATGGAGATTAGCGGGTCTAATTACAATGAGCAGTTCTTC.

The chain carries TRBV18 and TRBJ2-7, with TRBD1 matching 8 bases. From germline, CDR1 is KGHSH and CDR2 LQKENI. Trimming removed 4 bases from V and 5 bases from J; junction bases left unmatched: 1. The CDR3 covers 12 residues. The CDR3 bases are TGTGCCAGCTCACAGGACAGGGACGAGCAGTACTTC. This codes for CASSQDRDEQYF.

This chain connects TRBV5-8 to TRBJ1-2; possibly TRBD1 for D (5 bases). Trimming left V 2 bases short and J 0 bases short, with 8 bases between. Per the germline V gene, CDR1 is SGHTS and CDR2 is YDEGEE. CDR3 length equals 14 residues. Here the CDR3 DNA reads TGTGCCAGCAGCTTTAAGGGGCCTAACTATGGCTACACCTTC. This encodes CASSFKGPNYGYTF. The full variable domain, rest sourced from reference TRBV5-8 and TRBJ1-2, is EAGVTQSPTHLIKTRGQQATLRCSPISGHTSVYWYQQALGLGLQFLLWYDEGEERNRGNFPPRFSGRQFPNYSSELNVNALELEDSALYLCASSFKGPNYGYTFGSGTRLTVV.

This chain links TRBV5-6 with TRBJ2-7, with TRBD2 as a possible D gene (7 bases). The CDR3 is 14 residues long. V was cut by 4 bases and J by 2 bases, with 13 bases left in between. Germline CDR1 SGHDT, CDR2 YYEEEE. The CDR3 is CASSPAGQPYEQYF. DNA for the CDR3: TGTGCCAGCAGCCCAGCGGGACAACCCTACGAGCAGTACTTC.

This chain connects TRBV7-6 to TRBJ2-7; 10 bases fit TRBD2. From germline, CDR1 is SGHVS and CDR2 FNYEAQ. The CDR3 contains 15 residues. V dropped 4 bases and J dropped 5; count of bases not matched to a gene: 8. CDR3 nucleotide sequence: TGTGCCAGCAGCTGGGGGCTCGGGACTAGCGACGAGCAGTACTTC. Its translation: CASSWGLGTSDEQYF.

Only a few counts were recorded for this clone. DNA of the CDR3: TGTGCCAGCAGCCACCGAGGTTCCTACGAGCAGTACTTC. Residues: CASSHRGSYEQYF. The V gene is TRBV7-2, the J gene TRBJ2-7; D is undetermined. The V end was cut by 5 bases, the J end by 1 base, with 9 bases between. There are 13 residues in the CDR3. Germline loops: CDR1 SGHTA, CDR2 FQGNSA.

The chain employs TRBV6-5 and TRBJ1-2, with D unresolved. V lost 5 bases, J lost 7 bases, and 17 bases lay in between. Germline V gene sequence: CDR1 MNHEY, CDR2 SVGAGI. This CDR3 contains 14 residues. The CDR3, as DNA: TGTGCCAGCAGTCCAACGGGTATCATCCTTGGCTACACCTTC. It yields the protein CASSPTGIILGYTF.

As regards this clone: Other DNA sequences within the sample encode an identical CDR3. The V call is TRBV6-5, the J call TRBJ1-3, with 8 bases aligning to TRBD1. CDR3 length: 15 amino acids. Trimming at V came to 6 bases and at J to 0 bases, leaving 4 bases not matched to a gene. CDR1 is MNHEY, CDR2 SVGAGI, per germline. In DNA, the CDR3 is TGTGCCAGCAGCACCGACAGGGGCTCTGGAAACACCATATATTTT. Translated, it gives CASSTDRGSGNTIYF.

This clone showed up just a few times. Other DNA sequences in the sample encode the same CDR3. The chain links TRBV18 to TRBJ1-2; 8 bases are shared with TRBD1. The CDR3 length is 15 residues. With 3 bases clipped from V and 0 bases from J, the junction kept 3 bases outside the gene matches. Looked up from germline, CDR1 is KGHSH and CDR2 is LQKENI. CDR3 nucleotides: TGTGCCAGCTCACCGGACAGGGAAGCTAACTATGGCTACACCTTC. Its translation: CASSPDREANYGYTF.

V is TRBV30 and J is TRBJ2-7; 9 bases agree with TRBD2. The junction had 6 bases not matched to a gene; V was cut back by 1 base and J by 2 bases. There are 15 residues in the CDR3. CDR1 and CDR2 (germline): GTSNPN, SVGIG (reference sequence). CDR3 DNA sequence: TGTGCCTGGAGTGAGGTGGCGGGAGGGCCCTACGAGCAGTACTTC. Protein sequence: CAWSEVAGGPYEQYF.

This sequence joins TRBV11-2 and TRBJ2-3; 12 positions match TRBD2. The germline V gene has CDR1 SGHAT and CDR2 FQNNGV. V lost 4 bases, J lost 4 bases, and 6 bases stayed unmatched. The CDR3 length is 16 residues. The CDR3: CASSSRTSGTPDTQYF. The CDR3 nucleotides read TGTGCCAGCAGCTCAAGGACTAGCGGGACCCCAGATACGCAGTATTTT.

V is TRBV25-1 and J is TRBJ1-4; weak D call: TRBD1 (6 bases). Germline CDR1 and CDR2: MGHDK and SYGVNS. This CDR3 spans 15 amino acids. V lost 7 bases and J lost 4, with 16 bases in between. CDR3 residues: CASTPGARGNEKLFF. CDR3 bases: TGTGCCAGCACCCCAGGAGCCAGGGGTAATGAAAAACTGTTTTTT. The full variable domain, completed using reference TRBV25-1 and TRBJ1-4, is EADIYQTPRYLVIGTGKKITLECSQTMGHDKMYWYQQDPGMELHLIHYSYGVNSTEKGDLSSESTVSRIRTEHFPLTLESARPSHTSQYLCASTPGARGNEKLFFGSGTQLSVL.

The chain links TRBV19 to TRBJ1-4, with D possibly matching TRBD1 (5 bases). Germline V gene sequence: CDR1 LNHDA, CDR2 SQIVND (reference sequence). The CDR3 runs to 15 residues. V lost 7 bases to trimming and J lost 3 bases, with 15 bases between them. The CDR3 loop reads CASNWGRVANEKLFF. CDR3 nucleotide sequence: TGTGCCAGTAACTGGGGCAGGGTAGCTAATGAAAAACTGTTTTTT.

This clone was observed a single time. J is TRBJ1-4 and V is TRBV5-1; D not resolved. Looked up from germline, CDR1 is SGHRS and CDR2 is YFSETQ. V shed 7 bases and J shed 0 bases, with 10 bases lying between them. The CDR3 loop spans 14 amino acids. CDR3 in amino acids: CASASGSTNEKLFF. The DNA for the CDR3 is TGCGCCAGCGCATCAGGATCAACTAATGAAAAACTGTTTTTT. The whole variable domain, remainder taken from reference TRBV5-1 and TRBJ1-4, is KAGVTQTPRYLIKTRGQQVTLSCSPISGHRSVSWYQQTPGQGLQFLFEYFSETQRNKGNFPGRFSGRQFSNSRSEMNVSTLELGDSALYLCASASGSTNEKLFFGSGTQLSVL.

The gene calls are TRBV6-5 and TRBJ2-2, with D perhaps TRBD1 (5 bases). CDR3 length: 13 amino acids. Looked up from germline, CDR1 is MNHEY and CDR2 is SVGAGI. Trimming took off 2 bases at V and 4 bases at J, with 5 bases between the two ends. CDR3 sequence: CASSYDSTGELFF. In nucleotides, the CDR3 is TGTGCCAGCAGTTACGACAGCACCGGGGAGCTGTTTTTT.

This clone has more than one count but fewer than ten. This same CDR3 is encoded by further DNA sequences in the sample. V gene TRBV29-1 combines with J gene TRBJ2-7; 11 positions agree with TRBD2. Germline CDR1 is SQVTM and CDR2 is ANQGSEA. With V trimmed by 3 bases and J by 6 bases, 4 bases remained unmatched. The CDR3 totals 13 residues. The chain's CDR3 is CSVDSGRAGEQYF. CDR3 nucleotides: TGCAGCGTTGATAGCGGGAGGGCCGGCGAGCAGTACTTC.

This chain uses TRBV7-6 with TRBJ2-1, with D possibly matching TRBD1 (7 bases). The CDR3 runs to 17 residues. Germline lookup yields CDR1 SGHVS and CDR2 FNYEAQ. Trimming pared 4 bases from V and 10 bases from J, leaving 26 bases between. The CDR3 bases are TGTGCCAGCAGCTCAGAGACAGGGACTCTCGGGGGAAACGAGCAGTTCTTC. It yields the protein CASSSETGTLGGNEQFF.

The chain uses TRBV4-1 and TRBJ1-2; a possible D gene is TRBD1 (6 bases). V was shortened by 2 bases and J by 2 bases, with 18 bases between the two germline ends. CDR3 length: 17 residues. Germline loops: CDR1 MGHRA, CDR2 YSYEKL. The CDR3 region has the DNA TGCGCCAGCAGCCAATATTTTAGTGGGGACATAAACTATGGCTACACCTTC. The encoded protein is CASSQYFSGDINYGYTF.

The rearrangement joins TRBV7-2 to TRBJ1-4; 7 bases agree with TRBD1. Germline CDR1 and CDR2: SGHTA and FQGNSA. The CDR3 spans 14 residues. J gave up 6 bases and V 5 bases, and 6 bases lay outside the gene matches. Here the CDR3 reads CASSPGQPYEKLFF. CDR3 bases: TGTGCCAGCAGCCCGGGACAGCCCTATGAAAAACTGTTTTTT.

This chain connects TRBV30 to TRBJ1-3; D is unclear. Germline loops: CDR1 GTSNPN, CDR2 SVGIG (reference sequence). V was clipped by 1 base and J by 4 bases, with 8 bases between them. This CDR3 is built from 13 residues. The CDR3 nucleotides are TGTGCCTGGAGTGGCCGAGGGGGAAACACCATATATTTT. The encoded protein is CAWSGRGGNTIYF.